The present T cell receptor beta chain was sequenced within a study of blood T cell repertoires in COVID-19. Whole-study context: Researchers got acute and convalescent COVID-19 samples from the United States, Italy and Spain. From T cells, B-cell-depleted T cells, or PBMCs came the material, which was cDNA or gDNA.

This CDR3 spans 17 amino acids. Germline V gene sequence: CDR1 SGHTA, CDR2 FQGNSA. The J segment lost 5 bases and the V segment lost 2 bases, leaving 10 bases of the junction unmatched. In the original workflow: Counts of nucleated cells, estimated from reference gene primer amplification, were obtained. The repertoire was sequenced with immunoSEQ multiplex PCR; TCRdb's copy has only in-frame clones and lacks some. That table furnishes V, J and clone size, whereas the DNA furnished D and trimming. The sample has about 77,000 clones, about 87% seen once. This receptor was identified in a woman aged 80 or older with acute or convalescent COVID-19. The sequenced sample was peripheral blood. This chain uses TRBV7-2 with TRBJ2-3; 10 bases are a match to TRBD2. CDR3 residues: CASSLLKRGGSGDTQYF. The CDR3 coding sequence is TGTGCCAGCAGCTTACTTAAGCGGGGGGGTTCAGGAGATACGCAGTATTTT.